The clone carrying this T cell receptor beta chain was counted only a few times. A J-beta primer mix and a sample-barcoded 5' primer were used in a second PCR of roughly 6 to 11 cycles. Each CDR3 protein gets one entry after TCRdb re-called the 5' RACE reads with MiXCR. Here the sample spans 850,000 to 1,000,000 distinct CDR3 sequences, around 49% being singletons. Trimming left V 3 bases short and J 11 bases short, with 10 bases between. Per the germline V gene, CDR1 is MDHEN and CDR2 is SYDVKM. This CDR3 contains 11 residues. The sample originates from a study of blood T cells in healthy people across ages.

J is TRBJ1-1 and V is TRBV28, with D possibly being TRBD1 (5 bases). The source material was blood. This clonotype originated in a man aged 25 to 45 in good health. The DNA of the CDR3 is TGTGCCAGCAGTTTGGGCAGGGCGGCTTTCTTT. Translating it yields CASSLGRAAFF.